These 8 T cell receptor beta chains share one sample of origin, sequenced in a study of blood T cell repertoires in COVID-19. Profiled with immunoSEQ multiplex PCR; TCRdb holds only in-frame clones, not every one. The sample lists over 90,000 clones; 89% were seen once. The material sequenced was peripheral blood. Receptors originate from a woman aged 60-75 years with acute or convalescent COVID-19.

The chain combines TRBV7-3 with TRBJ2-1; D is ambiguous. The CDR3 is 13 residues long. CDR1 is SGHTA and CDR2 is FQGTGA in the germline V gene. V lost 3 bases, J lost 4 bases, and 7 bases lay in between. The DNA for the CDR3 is TGTGCCAGCAGCTTCGACTCGTACAATGAGCAGTTCTTC. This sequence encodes CASSFDSYNEQFF.

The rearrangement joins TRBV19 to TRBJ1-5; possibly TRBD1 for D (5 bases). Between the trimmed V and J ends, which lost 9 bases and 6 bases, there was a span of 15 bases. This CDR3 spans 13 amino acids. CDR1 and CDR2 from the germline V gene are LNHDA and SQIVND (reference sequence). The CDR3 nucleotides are TGTGCCAGCCACATCCAGGGAAGTCAGCCCCAGCATTTT. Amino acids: CASHIQGSQPQHF.

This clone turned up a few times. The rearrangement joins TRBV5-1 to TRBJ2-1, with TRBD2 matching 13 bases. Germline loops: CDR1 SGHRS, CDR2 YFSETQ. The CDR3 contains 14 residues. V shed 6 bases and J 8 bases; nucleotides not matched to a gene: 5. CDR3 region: CASTRTSGRDEQFF. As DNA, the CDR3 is TGCGCCAGCACCCGGACTAGCGGGAGAGATGAGCAGTTCTTC.

The CDR3 here is CSVAGQDTDTQYF. The DNA of the CDR3 is TGCAGCGTTGCGGGACAGGACACAGATACGCAGTATTTT. The rearrangement joins TRBV29-1 to TRBJ2-3; TRBD1 agrees at 8 bases. Germline CDR1 and CDR2: SQVTM and ANQGSEA. The CDR3 loop spans 13 amino acids. The J segment lost 2 bases and the V segment lost 4 bases, leaving 2 bases of the junction unmatched.

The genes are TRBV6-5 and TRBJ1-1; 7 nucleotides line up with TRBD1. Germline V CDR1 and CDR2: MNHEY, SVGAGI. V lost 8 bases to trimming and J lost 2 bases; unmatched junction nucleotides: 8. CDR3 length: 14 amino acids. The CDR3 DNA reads TGTGCCAGCTTGTTGGGACAGCTTAACACTGAAGCTTTCTTT. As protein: CASLLGQLNTEAFF.

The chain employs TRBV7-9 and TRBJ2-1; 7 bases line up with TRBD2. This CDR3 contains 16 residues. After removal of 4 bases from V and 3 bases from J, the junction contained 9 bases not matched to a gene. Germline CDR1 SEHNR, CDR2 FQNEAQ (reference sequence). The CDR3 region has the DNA TGTGCCAGCAGCTGGGTGGGAGGGAGCCACTACAATGAGCAGTTCTTC. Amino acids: CASSWVGGSHYNEQFF. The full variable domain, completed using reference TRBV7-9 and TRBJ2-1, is DTGVSQNPRHKITKRGQNVTFRCDPISEHNRLYWYRQTLGQGPEFLTYFQNEAQLEKSRLLSDRFSAERPKGSFSTLEIQRTEQGDSAMYLCASSWVGGSHYNEQFFGPGTRLTVL.

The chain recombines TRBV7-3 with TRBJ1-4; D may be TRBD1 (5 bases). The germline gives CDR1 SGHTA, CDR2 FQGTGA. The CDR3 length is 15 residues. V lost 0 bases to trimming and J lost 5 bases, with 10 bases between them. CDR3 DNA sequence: TGTGCCAGCAGCTTAACGGGGCCTCCAAATGAAAAACTGTTTTTT. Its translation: CASSLTGPPNEKLFF.

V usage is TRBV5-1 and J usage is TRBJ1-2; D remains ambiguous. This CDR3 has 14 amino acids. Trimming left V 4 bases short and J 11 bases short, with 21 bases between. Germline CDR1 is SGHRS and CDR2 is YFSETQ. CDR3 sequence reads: CASSGAEGEARYTF. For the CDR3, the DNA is TGCGCCAGCAGCGGCGCGGAGGGTGAGGCTAGGTACACCTTC.